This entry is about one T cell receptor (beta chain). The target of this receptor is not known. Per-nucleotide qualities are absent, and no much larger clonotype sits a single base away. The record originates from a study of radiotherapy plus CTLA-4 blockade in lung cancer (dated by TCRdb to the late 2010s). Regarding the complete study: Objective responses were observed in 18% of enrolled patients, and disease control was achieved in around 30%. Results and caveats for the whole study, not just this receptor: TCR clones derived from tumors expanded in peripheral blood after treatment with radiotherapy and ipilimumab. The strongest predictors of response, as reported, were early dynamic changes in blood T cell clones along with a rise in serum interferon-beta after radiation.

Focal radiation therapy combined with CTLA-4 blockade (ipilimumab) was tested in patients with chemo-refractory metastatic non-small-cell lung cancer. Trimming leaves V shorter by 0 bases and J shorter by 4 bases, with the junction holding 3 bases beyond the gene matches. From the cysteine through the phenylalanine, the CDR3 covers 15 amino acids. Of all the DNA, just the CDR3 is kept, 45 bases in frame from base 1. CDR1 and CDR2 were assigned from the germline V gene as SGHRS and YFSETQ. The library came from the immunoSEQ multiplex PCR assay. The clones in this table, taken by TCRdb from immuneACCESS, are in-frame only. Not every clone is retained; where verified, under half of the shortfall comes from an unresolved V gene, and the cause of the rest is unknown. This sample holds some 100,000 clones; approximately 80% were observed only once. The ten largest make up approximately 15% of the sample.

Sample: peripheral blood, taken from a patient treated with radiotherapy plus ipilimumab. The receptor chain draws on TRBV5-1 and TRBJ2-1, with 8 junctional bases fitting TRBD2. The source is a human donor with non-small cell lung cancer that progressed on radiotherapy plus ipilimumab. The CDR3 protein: CASSLEGTRYNEQFF. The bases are TGCGCCAGCAGCTTGGAGGGGACTAGATACAATGAGCAGTTCTTC.